A selection of T cell receptor beta chains follows, all from one sample in a study of graft-versus-host responses after intestinal transplantation. Their antigens are not known. Measured with immunoSEQ multiplex PCR; TCRdb has only the in-frame clones, and not every one. The table has some 96,000 clones, roughly nine tenths seen once. The material sequenced was unstimulated CD4+ T cells sorted from spleen or lymph node cells, taken before transplant. These receptors came from a human donor who was the organ donor for an intestinal transplant. Each CDR3 is given with its conserved first and last residue. Each record gives: clone size, V gene, D gene, J gene, CDR3 protein, CDR3 DNA. A D gene is named only where the DNA matches it firmly. Not every row has a clone size; where given, it reads once, few, many or a size class.

size: NA
V: TRBV19
D: TRBD1
J: TRBJ1-6
CDR3: CASSDQGGNSPLHF
DNA: TGTGCCAGCTCCGACCAGGGGGGGAATTCACCCCTCCACTTT

size: few
V: TRBV18
D: NA
J: TRBJ2-6
CDR3: CASSRASGANVLTF
DNA: TGTGCCAGCTCACGAGCCTCTGGGGCCAACGTCCTGACTTTC

size: NA
V: TRBV19
D: NA
J: TRBJ1-5
CDR3: CASSDSVFTQHF
DNA: TGTGCCAGTAGTGATTCAGTTTTTACCCAGCATTTT

size: NA
V: TRBV6-5
D: NA
J: TRBJ1-1
CDR3: CASSPNRQVNTEAFF
DNA: TGTGCCAGCAGTCCCAACCGACAGGTGAACACTGAAGCTTTCTTT

size: NA
V: TRBV28
D: TRBD1
J: TRBJ2-3
CDR3: CASSSSGTGTDTQYF
DNA: TGTGCCAGCAGTTCTTCCGGGACAGGAACAGATACGCAGTATTTT

size: few
V: TRBV5-8
D: NA
J: TRBJ1-4
CDR3: CASSLAMGRSNEKLFF
DNA: TGTGCCAGCAGCTTGGCTATGGGGCGAAGCAATGAAAAACTGTTTTTT

size: few
V: TRBV7-3
D: NA
J: TRBJ2-5
CDR3: CASSLISQVQETQYF
DNA: TGTGCCAGCAGCTTAATTAGCCAGGTCCAAGAGACCCAGTACTTC

size: NA
V: TRBV30
D: NA
J: TRBJ2-4
CDR3: CAWSVGGLQNIQYF
DNA: TGTGCCTGGAGTGTAGGGGGACTGCAAAACATTCAGTACTTC

size: NA
V: TRBV10-3
D: TRBD1
J: TRBJ2-3
CDR3: CAISDRTAQGARSDTQYF
DNA: TGTGCCATCAGCGACAGGACCGCACAGGGGGCTCGGTCAGATACGCAGTATTTT

size: NA
V: TRBV18
D: TRBD1
J: TRBJ2-7
CDR3: CASSPGTGVGYEQYF
DNA: TGTGCCAGCTCACCCGGGACAGGGGTAGGCTACGAGCAGTACTTC

size: NA
V: TRBV11-2
D: NA
J: TRBJ2-3
CDR3: CASTRDGGATDTQYF
DNA: TGTGCCAGCACCCGAGATGGAGGGGCCACAGATACGCAGTATTTT